The clone carrying this T cell receptor beta chain appeared a few times. This record belongs to a study of T cell repertoires in cytomegalovirus infection. Across the study: Indicated by public TCR beta signatures were CMV infection and matching HLA type.

The CDR3 has 16 amino acids. Germline CDR1 reads SNHLY; CDR2 reads FYNNEI. V was pared by 7 bases and J by 5 bases, with 15 bases of the junction left unmatched. Via MiXCR, TCRdb re-called the reads, giving one row per CDR3 protein. The sample lists 350,000 to 450,000 distinct CDR3 sequences, about a sixth occurring once. The sequencing input was PBMCs. The sequence was collected from a human donor in good health (CMV status not recorded). Some clones in this sample may be carry-over from other donors' samples. The chain carries TRBV2 and TRBJ2-3; TRBD2 aligns across 7 bases. CDR3 DNA sequence: TGTGCCAGCACCCCCGGTACGGGAGGCATTAAAGATACGCAGTATTTT. Translated: CASTPGTGGIKDTQYF.